Listed below are T cell receptor beta chains from one sample, sequenced in a study of blood T cell repertoires in COVID-19. Only in-frame clones appear in the TCRdb table, and some are missing; sequencing was by immunoSEQ multiplex PCR. Here the sample spans about 210,000 clones, about 89% being singletons. Input material: peripheral blood. The receptors here all came from a woman aged 40 to 49 with acute or convalescent COVID-19. CDR3s include the opening cysteine and the closing phenylalanine or tryptophan. A D gene is named only where the DNA matches it firmly. Clone size, where shown, is once, few, many, or a class for clones that have expanded.

D gene	V gene	J gene	clone size	CDR3 DNA	CDR3 protein
TRBD2	TRBV5-1	TRBJ2-1	few	TGCGCCAGCAGCGTCTCGGGACTAGTATCCGAGCAGTTCTTC	CASSVSGLVSEQFF
TRBD2	TRBV7-7	TRBJ2-2	-	TGTGCCAGCAGCCCCGCAGGAGCGGGGGCTCCCGGGGAGCTGTTTTTT	CASSPAGAGAPGELFF
TRBD2	TRBV5-1	TRBJ2-5	-	TGCGCCAGCAGTCGGACGGGGGGGCGGGAGACCCAGTACTTC	CASSRTGGRETQYF
-	TRBV2	TRBJ2-4	-	TGTGCCAGCAGTGAATTGGAGGGTGTGAACATTCAGTACTTC	CASSELEGVNIQYF
-	TRBV10-2	TRBJ2-3	-	TGCGCCAGCAGTGTCAAGGGGTTGAATACGCAGTATTTT	CASSVKGLNTQYF
-	TRBV7-6	TRBJ2-2	-	TGTGCCAGCAGCCCCGGACAGCAGAACACCGGGGAGCTGTTTTTT	CASSPGQQNTGELFF
-	TRBV7-8	TRBJ1-1	-	TGTGCCAGCACGCTCAGGATGCGGGCCCTGAACACTGAAGCTTTCTTT	CASTLRMRALNTEAFF
-	TRBV9	TRBJ1-1	-	TGTGCCAGCAGCCCATACGAGGTTGGCACTGAAGCTTTCTTT	CASSPYEVGTEAFF
-	TRBV24-1	TRBJ1-2	-	TGTGCCACCAGATCGGGACACCCCCACTATGGCTACACCTTC	CATRSGHPHYGYTF
TRBD1	TRBV4-1	TRBJ1-1	-	TGCGCCAGCAGCCAAGATCTTGACAGGGTGAACACTGAAGCTTTCTTT	CASSQDLDRVNTEAFF
TRBD2	TRBV12-3/TRBV12-4	TRBJ2-5	once	TGTGCCACACTAGCGGGGGAACAAGAGACCCAGTACTTC	CATLAGEQETQYF
-	TRBV5-1	TRBJ1-4	-	TGCGCCAGCAGCCCAACCTCAGGGACTCTGGGATTTAATGAAAAACTGTTTTTT	CASSPTSGTLGFNEKLFF
-	TRBV6-5	TRBJ1-5	-	TGTGCCAGCACCCTATCCCCCTATCAGCCCCAGCATTTT	CASTLSPYQPQHF
TRBD1	TRBV24-1	TRBJ1-2	-	TGTGCCACCAGTGATTTAGGGGGGGACAGGGGCCGCTACACCTTC	CATSDLGGDRGRYTF
-	TRBV29-1	TRBJ2-5	-	TGCAGCGCCGGGGTGAGTCAAGAGACCCAGTACTTC	CSAGVSQETQYF
-	TRBV11-2	TRBJ2-1	-	TGTGCCAGCCAACTTGACAATGAGCAGTTCTTC	CASQLDNEQFF
TRBD2	TRBV5-1	TRBJ2-3	few	TGCGCCAGCAGATGGCTAGCGGGGAGCACAGATACGCAGTATTTT	CASRWLAGSTDTQYF
-	TRBV7-2	TRBJ1-4	-	TGTGCCAGCAGCTTAGGCAGGGGAAGGGTTCGGGAAAAACTGTTTTTT	CASSLGRGRVREKLFF
TRBD2	TRBV5-4	TRBJ2-3	-	TGTGCCAGCAGCTTGTCCGGACTAGCAGCAGATACGCAGTATTTT	CASSLSGLAADTQYF
-	TRBV24-1	TRBJ1-1	-	TGTGCCACCAGTGCCTTAAGGGGGACTGAAGCTTTCTTT	CATSALRGTEAFF
-	TRBV14	TRBJ1-2	-	TGTGCCAGCAGACCCACAGGAGTTAACTATGGCTACACCTTC	CASRPTGVNYGYTF
-	TRBV19	TRBJ1-1	-	TGTGCCAGTAGTTTTTCGGGGGGAAACACTGAAGCTTTCTTT	CASSFSGGNTEAFF
TRBD1	TRBV4-2	TRBJ1-2	-	TGTGCCAGCAGCCAAGATCAAGACAGGGGGCGCATAAATGGCTACACCTTC	CASSQDQDRGRINGYTF
TRBD2	TRBV9	TRBJ2-5	-	TGTGCCAGCAGCGTAGCCAGCGGGGGGGCCAAGGAGACCCAGTACTTC	CASSVASGGAKETQYF
TRBD2	TRBV7-2	TRBJ2-5	-	TGTGCCAGCAGCTTCACCGGGACTAGAGAGACCCAGTACTTC	CASSFTGTRETQYF
TRBD1	TRBV11-1	TRBJ2-1	-	TGTGCCAGCAGTCAGGACAGGTACTACAATGAGCAGTTCTTC	CASSQDRYYNEQFF
-	TRBV5-1	TRBJ1-3	-	TGCGCCAGCAGCCCGGTAACTAGCTCTGGAAACACCATATATTTT	CASSPVTSSGNTIYF
-	TRBV15	TRBJ1-1	once	TGTGCCACCAGCAGAGATAGTAGCCAGCACACTGAAGCTTTCTTT	CATSRDSSQHTEAFF
TRBD1	TRBV27	TRBJ1-1	once	TGTGCCAGCAGTCTATGGACAGGGAGGAACACTGAAGCTTTCTTT	CASSLWTGRNTEAFF
TRBD2	TRBV19	TRBJ2-5	once	TGTGCCAGTCAGGAAGCGGGGCCAACCCAAGAGACCCAGTACTTC	CASQEAGPTQETQYF
TRBD1	TRBV25-1	TRBJ1-2	-	TGTGCCAGCAGTGAACCCGGACAGGTTGAGGGCTACACCTTC	CASSEPGQVEGYTF
-	TRBV5-1	TRBJ2-3	-	TGCGCCAGCAGCTTGCTTAGCGGAAGCACAGATACGCAGTATTTT	CASSLLSGSTDTQYF